This record looks at one T cell receptor (beta chain) sequence and its context. As handled by the study authors: Amplification with reference gene primers provided the estimates of nucleated cell counts. Sequencing used immunoSEQ multiplex PCR; TCRdb keeps in-frame clones, though not all of them. V and J calls and clone size are copied from that table; D and trimming were computed from the DNA. This sample has roughly 190,000 clones, with over 75% found just once. The data belong to a study of blood T cell repertoires in COVID-19. Two negative PCRs, clearance, or symptom resolution had been documented for recovered Cohort 3 donors. Germline-derived CDR1 and CDR2 are LNHNV and YYDKDF (reference sequence). The CDR3 is made up of 18 amino acids. The V and J ends lost 3 bases and 0 bases respectively, with 17 bases between them.

This rearrangement joins TRBV15 to TRBJ2-2; D not certain. Material for sequencing was PBMCs or T cells enriched from blood (not recorded which). The sequence was obtained from a woman under 30 who had recovered from COVID-19. CDR3 loop: CATSSSIIETANTGELFF. DNA of the CDR3: TGTGCCACCAGCAGTTCTATTATAGAAACCGCGAACACCGGGGAGCTGTTTTTT.